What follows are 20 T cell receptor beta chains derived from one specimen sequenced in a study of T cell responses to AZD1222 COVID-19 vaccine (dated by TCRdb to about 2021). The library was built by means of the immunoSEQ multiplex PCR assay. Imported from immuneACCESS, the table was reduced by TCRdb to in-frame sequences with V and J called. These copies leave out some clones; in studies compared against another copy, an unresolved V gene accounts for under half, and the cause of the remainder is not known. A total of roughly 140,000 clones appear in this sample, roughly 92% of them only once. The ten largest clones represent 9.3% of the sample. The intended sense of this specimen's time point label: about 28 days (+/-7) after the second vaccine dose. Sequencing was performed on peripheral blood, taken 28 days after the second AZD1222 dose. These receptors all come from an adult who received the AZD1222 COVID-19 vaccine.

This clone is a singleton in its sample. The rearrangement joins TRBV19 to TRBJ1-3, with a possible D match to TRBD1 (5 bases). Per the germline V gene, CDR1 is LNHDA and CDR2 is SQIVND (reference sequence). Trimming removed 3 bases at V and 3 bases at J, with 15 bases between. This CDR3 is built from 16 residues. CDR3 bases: TGTGCCAGTAGTATGGGGCGGAGTCTAATTGGAAACACCATATATTTT. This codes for CASSMGRSLIGNTIYF.

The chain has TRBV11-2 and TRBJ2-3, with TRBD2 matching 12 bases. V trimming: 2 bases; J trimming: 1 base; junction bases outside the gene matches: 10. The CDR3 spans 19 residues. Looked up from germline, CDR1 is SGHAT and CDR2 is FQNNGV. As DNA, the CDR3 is TGTGCCAGCAGCTTACCCCTGGGGCTAGCGGGAGGGCGCACAGATACGCAGTATTTT. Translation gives CASSLPLGLAGGRTDTQYF.

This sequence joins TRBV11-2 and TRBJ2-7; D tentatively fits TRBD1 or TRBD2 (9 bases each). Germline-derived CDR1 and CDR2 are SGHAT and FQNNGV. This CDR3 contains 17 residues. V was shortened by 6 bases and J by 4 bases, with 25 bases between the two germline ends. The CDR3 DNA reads TGTGCCAGCAGTTCCCCTTCTAGCGGGACAGGGAGGTACGAGCAGTACTTC. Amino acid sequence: CASSSPSSGTGRYEQYF.

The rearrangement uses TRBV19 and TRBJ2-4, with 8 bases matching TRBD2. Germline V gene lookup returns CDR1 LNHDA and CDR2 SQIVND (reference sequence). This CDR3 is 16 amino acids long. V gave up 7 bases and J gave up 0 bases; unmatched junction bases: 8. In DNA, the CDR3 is TGTGCCAGTACCTCCCGGGGGGGGGTAGCCAAAAACATTCAGTACTTC. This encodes CASTSRGGVAKNIQYF.

The CDR3, as DNA: TGTGCCAGCTCCCCTTCCGGGACTAATTCCTACGAGCAGTACTTC. This sequence encodes CASSPSGTNSYEQYF. The chain is built from TRBV18 and TRBJ2-7; TRBD2 matches at 7 bases. In germline, CDR1 is KGHSH, CDR2 LQKENI. CDR3 size: 15 residues. Losses at the gene ends were 6 bases for V and 1 base for J; bases not matched to a gene: 9.

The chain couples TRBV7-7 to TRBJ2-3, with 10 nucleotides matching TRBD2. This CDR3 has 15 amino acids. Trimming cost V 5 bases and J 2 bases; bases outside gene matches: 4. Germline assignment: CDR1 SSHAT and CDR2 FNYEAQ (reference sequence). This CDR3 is CASSVGLAVTDTQYF. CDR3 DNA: TGTGCCAGCAGCGTAGGACTAGCGGTCACAGATACGCAGTATTTT.

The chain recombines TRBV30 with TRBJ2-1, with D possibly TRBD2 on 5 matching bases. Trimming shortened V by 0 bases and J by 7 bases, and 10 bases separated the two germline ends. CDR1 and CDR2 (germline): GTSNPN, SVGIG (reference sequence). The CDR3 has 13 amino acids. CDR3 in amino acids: CAWSVLLANEQFF. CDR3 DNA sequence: TGTGCCTGGAGTGTTCTCCTAGCAAATGAGCAGTTCTTC.

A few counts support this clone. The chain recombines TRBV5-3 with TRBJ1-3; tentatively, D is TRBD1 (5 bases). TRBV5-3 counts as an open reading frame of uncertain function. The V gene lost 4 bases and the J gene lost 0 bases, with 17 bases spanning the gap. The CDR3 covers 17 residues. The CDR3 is CARSPNGGDSSGNTIYF. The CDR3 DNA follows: TGTGCCAGAAGCCCGAACGGAGGCGACAGCTCTGGAAACACCATATATTTT.

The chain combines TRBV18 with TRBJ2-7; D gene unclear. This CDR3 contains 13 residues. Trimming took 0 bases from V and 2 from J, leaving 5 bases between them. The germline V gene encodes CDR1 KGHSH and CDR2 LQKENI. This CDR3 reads CASSPPGTYEQYF. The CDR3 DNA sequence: TGTGCCAGCTCACCACCAGGCACCTACGAGCAGTACTTC.

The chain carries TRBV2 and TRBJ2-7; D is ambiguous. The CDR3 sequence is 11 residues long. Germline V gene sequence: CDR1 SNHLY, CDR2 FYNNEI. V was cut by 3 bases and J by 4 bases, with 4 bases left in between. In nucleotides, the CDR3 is TGTGCCAGCAGTGAGAGGTACGAGCAGTACGTC. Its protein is CASSERYEQYV.

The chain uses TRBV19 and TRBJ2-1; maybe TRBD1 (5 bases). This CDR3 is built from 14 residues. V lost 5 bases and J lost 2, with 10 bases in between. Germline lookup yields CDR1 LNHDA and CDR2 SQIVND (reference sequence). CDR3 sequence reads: CASSGQGTYNEQFF. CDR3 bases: TGTGCCAGTAGTGGGCAGGGTACCTACAATGAGCAGTTCTTC.

CDR3 sequence: CASSQSGGNEQFF. Here the CDR3 DNA reads TGCGCCAGCAGTCAATCGGGGGGCAACGAGCAGTTCTTC. V and J are TRBV5-1 and TRBJ2-1; a possible D gene is TRBD2 (7 bases). Looked up from germline, CDR1 is SGHRS and CDR2 is YFSETQ. The CDR3 extends over 13 amino acids. V was clipped by 5 bases and J by 10 bases, with 16 bases between them.

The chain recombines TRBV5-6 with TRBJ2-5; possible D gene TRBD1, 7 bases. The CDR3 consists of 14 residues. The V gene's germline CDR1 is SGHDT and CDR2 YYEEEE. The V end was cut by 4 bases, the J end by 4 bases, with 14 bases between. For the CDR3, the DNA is TGTGCCAGCAGCCAGGCCAGGGGGGTAGAGACCCAGTACTTC. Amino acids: CASSQARGVETQYF.

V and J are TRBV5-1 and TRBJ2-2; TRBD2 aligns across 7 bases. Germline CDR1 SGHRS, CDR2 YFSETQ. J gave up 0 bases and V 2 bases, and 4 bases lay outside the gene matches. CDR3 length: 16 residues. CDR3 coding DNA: TGCGCCAGCAGCTTACTAGCGCGCGCGAACACCGGGGAGCTGTTTTTT. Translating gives CASSLLARANTGELFF.

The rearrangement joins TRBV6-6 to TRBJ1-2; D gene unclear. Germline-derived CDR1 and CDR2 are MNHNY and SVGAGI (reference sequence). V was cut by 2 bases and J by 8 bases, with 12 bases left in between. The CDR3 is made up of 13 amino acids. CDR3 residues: CASSYAPGLGYTF. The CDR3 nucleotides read TGTGCCAGCAGTTACGCCCCTGGTTTAGGCTACACCTTC.

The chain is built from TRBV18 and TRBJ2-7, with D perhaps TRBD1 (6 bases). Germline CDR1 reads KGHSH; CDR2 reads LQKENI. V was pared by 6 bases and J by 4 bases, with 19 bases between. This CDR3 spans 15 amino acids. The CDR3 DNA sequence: TGTGCCAGCTCTTTAAGGGCAGGGGCTGTTTACGAGCAGTACGTC. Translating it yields CASSLRAGAVYEQYV.

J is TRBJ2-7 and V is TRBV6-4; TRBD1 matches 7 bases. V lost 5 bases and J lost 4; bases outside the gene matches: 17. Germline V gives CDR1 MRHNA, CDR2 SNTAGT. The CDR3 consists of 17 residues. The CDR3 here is CASSLVLPGEGAYEQYV. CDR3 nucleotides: TGTGCCAGCAGTTTAGTCCTACCGGGTGAGGGGGCTTACGAGCAGTACGTC.

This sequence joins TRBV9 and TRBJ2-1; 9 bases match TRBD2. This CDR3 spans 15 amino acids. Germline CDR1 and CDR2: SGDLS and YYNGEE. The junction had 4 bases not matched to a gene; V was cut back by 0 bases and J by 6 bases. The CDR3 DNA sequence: TGTGCCAGCAGCGTAGGTGGTAGCGGGAGCAATGAGCAGTTCTTC. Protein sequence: CASSVGGSGSNEQFF. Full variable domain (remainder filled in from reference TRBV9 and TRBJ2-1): DSGVTQTPKHLITATGQRVTLRCSPRSGDLSVYWYQQSLDQGLQFLIQYYNGEERAKGNILERFSAQQFPDLHSELNLSSLELGDSALYFCASSVGGSGSNEQFFGPGTRLTVL.

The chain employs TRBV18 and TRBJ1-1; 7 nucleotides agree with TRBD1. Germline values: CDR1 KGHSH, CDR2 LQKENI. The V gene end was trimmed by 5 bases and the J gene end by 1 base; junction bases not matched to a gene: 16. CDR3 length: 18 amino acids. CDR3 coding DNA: TGTGCCAGCTCAGCGCGACAGGGTTTGGCTCAAGGGAACACTGAAGCTTTCTTT. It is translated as CASSARQGLAQGNTEAFF.

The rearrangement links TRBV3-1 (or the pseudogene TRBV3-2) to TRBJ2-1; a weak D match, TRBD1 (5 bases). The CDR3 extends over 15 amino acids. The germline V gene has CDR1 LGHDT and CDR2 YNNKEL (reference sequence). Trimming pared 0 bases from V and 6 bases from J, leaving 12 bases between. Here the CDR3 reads CASSQEGQPLNEQFF. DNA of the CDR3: TGTGCCAGCAGCCAAGAGGGGCAGCCCCTCAATGAGCAGTTCTTC.